This TCR beta chain was found in a study of Ad26.COV2.S vaccination and SARS-CoV-2 variants. About the research overall: Among those in the COV1001 Ad26.COV2.S trial arm was the donor.

V lost 6 bases and J lost 4, with 18 bases in between. The CDR3 covers 15 residues. CDR1 is MNHEY and CDR2 is SVGEGT in the germline V gene. Treatment indicated: some 20 received Ad26.COV2.S at low or high dose, single or two shots; about 5 received placebo; per-sample allocation not given. Samples were taken on day 63 after the first vaccine or placebo injection. In Boston, the donor was an adult between 18-55 years of age. Study findings and constraints: Reportedly, spike-specific CD8+ and CD4+ T cell responses achieved substantial breadth once vaccination had taken place. Across vaccine and placebo recipients, the breadth of non-spike TCRs was similar.

Produced via immunoSEQ multiplex PCR; TCRdb's table is partial and in-frame only. The sample includes 350,000 to 400,000 clones, approximately 90% of them seen just once. Note on this clone: Its specificity is not known.

The J gene is TRBJ1-2, the V gene TRBV6-2 or TRBV6-3; possible D gene TRBD1, 6 bases. Material: peripheral blood, obtained in a trial of Ad26.COV2.S vaccine versus placebo. The sequence derives from a person aged 18-65 years who received the Ad26.COV2.S COVID-19 vaccine or a placebo. CDR3 sequence reads: CASSPPGGLGYGYTF. In nucleotides, the CDR3 is TGTGCCAGCAGCCCCCCCGGGGGGCTAGGCTATGGCTACACCTTC.